These T cell receptor beta chains were read from a single sample in a study of identical twins. In TCRdb, the 5' RACE reads were re-called with MiXCR into one record per CDR3 protein. The sample includes 200,000 to 300,000 distinct CDR3 sequences, 8% to 11% of them seen just once. The sample was memory T cells sorted from blood. These receptors all come from a man aged 45-60 years in good health. The CDR3 runs from the conserved cysteine through the conserved F or W. Each record gives: CDR3 protein, CDR3 DNA, clone size, V gene, J gene, D gene. A D gene is named only where the DNA matches it firmly. Not every row has a clone size; where given, it reads once, few, many or a size class.

CDR3aa: CSAEIAGRTDTQYF; CDR3nt: TGCAGTGCTGAAATAGCGGGGCGCACAGATACGCAGTATTTT; abundance: many; v_gene: TRBV20-1; j_gene: TRBJ2-3; d_gene: TRBD2
CDR3aa: CAISSSSDRDSPLHF; CDR3nt: TGTGCCATCAGTTCCTCCTCCGACAGGGATTCACCCCTCCACTTT; abundance: many; v_gene: TRBV10-3; j_gene: TRBJ1-6; d_gene: TRBD1
CDR3aa: CASSVALQSYNEQFF; CDR3nt: TGTGCCAGCAGCGTAGCGCTACAGAGCTACAATGAGCAGTTCTTC; abundance: many; v_gene: TRBV9; j_gene: TRBJ2-1; d_gene: .
CDR3aa: CAISEGGRTGNTIYF; CDR3nt: TGTGCCATCAGTGAGGGTGGCAGGACCGGAAACACCATATATTTT; abundance: few; v_gene: TRBV10-3; j_gene: TRBJ1-3; d_gene: .
CDR3aa: CASRAGFRGYTF; CDR3nt: TGTGCCAGCAGGGCAGGGTTTCGTGGCTACACCTTC; abundance: .; v_gene: TRBV27; j_gene: TRBJ1-2; d_gene: .
CDR3aa: CASSQSRGNTEAFF; CDR3nt: TGTGCCAGCAGCCAATCCAGGGGGAACACTGAAGCTTTCTTT; abundance: few; v_gene: TRBV7-2; j_gene: TRBJ1-1; d_gene: .
CDR3aa: CASSGGNRGSNQPQHF; CDR3nt: TGTGCCAGCAGCGGGGGAAACAGGGGAAGCAATCAGCCCCAGCATTTT; abundance: few; v_gene: TRBV2; j_gene: TRBJ1-5; d_gene: TRBD1
CDR3aa: CASSVSGRGYEQYF; CDR3nt: TGTGCCAGCAGTGTTAGCGGGAGGGGCTACGAGCAGTACTTC; abundance: many; v_gene: TRBV12-3/TRBV12-4; j_gene: TRBJ2-7; d_gene: TRBD2
CDR3aa: CSVRDRHSYEQYF; CDR3nt: TGCAGTGTAAGGGACAGGCACTCCTACGAGCAGTACTTC; abundance: .; v_gene: TRBV20-1; j_gene: TRBJ2-7; d_gene: TRBD1
CDR3aa: CASSFGTGGERAFF; CDR3nt: TGTGCCAGCAGTTTTGGGACAGGGGGCGAGCGAGCTTTCTTT; abundance: many; v_gene: TRBV12-3/TRBV12-4; j_gene: TRBJ1-1; d_gene: TRBD1
CDR3aa: CASSQNEVETQYF; CDR3nt: TGTGCCAGCAGCCAAAACGAGGTCGAGACCCAGTACTTC; abundance: .; v_gene: TRBV4-2; j_gene: TRBJ2-5; d_gene: .
CDR3aa: CASSSRQADTQYF; CDR3nt: TGTGCCAGCAGTTCCCGACAGGCAGATACGCAGTATTTT; abundance: many; v_gene: TRBV12-3/TRBV12-4; j_gene: TRBJ2-3; d_gene: .